The 24 T cell receptor beta chains below come from one sample, sequenced in a study of blood T cell repertoires in COVID-19. Libraries were prepared by immunoSEQ multiplex PCR; TCRdb keeps only in-frame clonotypes and omits some of them. The top ten clones hold roughly 10% of a sample with tens of thousands of clones, approximately 84% of them seen once. The sample was peripheral blood. The receptors originated from a man in his sixties with acute or convalescent COVID-19.

This chain connects TRBV30 to TRBJ2-7; TRBD1 matches at 9 bases. The CDR3 loop spans 15 amino acids. Germline-derived CDR1 and CDR2 are GTSNPN and SVGIG (reference sequence). Trimming removed 1 base from V and 0 bases from J; junction bases left unmatched: 4. In DNA form, the CDR3 reads TGTGCCTGGAGTGGGGGACAGGGAATCTCCTACGAGCAGTACTTC. It codes for CAWSGGQGISYEQYF.

This chain uses TRBV16 with TRBJ2-1, with TRBD1 identical over 9 bases. The V gene end was trimmed by 2 bases and the J gene end by 2 bases; junction bases not matched to a gene: 7. CDR3 length equals 17 residues. Germline V gives CDR1 KGHSY, CDR2 FQNENV. The CDR3 spells CASSQPPGQGAYNEQFF. The CDR3 nucleotides read TGTGCCAGCAGCCAACCCCCGGGACAGGGTGCCTACAATGAGCAGTTCTTC.

The rearrangement joins TRBV9 to TRBJ1-3; TRBD1 aligns across 7 bases. V dropped 6 bases and J dropped 3; count of bases not matched to a gene: 3. The germline V gene has CDR1 SGDLS and CDR2 YYNGEE. The CDR3 is 13 residues long. This chain's CDR3 is CASTAGGGNTIYF. The CDR3 DNA reads TGTGCCAGCACCGCAGGGGGTGGAAACACCATATATTTT.

The J gene is TRBJ1-1, the V gene TRBV4-2, with TRBD1 as a possible D gene (5 bases). V was cut by 0 bases and J by 10 bases, with 24 bases left in between. Germline CDR1 and CDR2: LGHNA and YNFKEQ. The CDR3 is 17 residues long. The DNA for the CDR3 is TGTGCCAGCAGCCAAGATGCAGAGACAACGGGAGGGGAAGTAGCTTTCTTT. Translation gives CASSQDAETTGGEVAFF.

V and J are TRBV5-1 and TRBJ1-5; D not resolved. There are 14 residues in the CDR3. V shed 0 bases and J shed 5 bases, with 9 bases lying between them. Germline CDR1 SGHRS, CDR2 YFSETQ. This chain's CDR3 is CASSLEVGDQPQHF. CDR3 bases: TGCGCCAGCAGCTTGGAGGTCGGGGATCAGCCCCAGCATTTT.

The chain employs TRBV9 and TRBJ1-4, with D possibly being TRBD1 (6 bases). Trimming removed 0 bases at V and 3 bases at J, with 12 bases between. Per germline, CDR1 SGDLS and CDR2 YYNGEE. There are 16 residues in the CDR3. The DNA of the CDR3 is TGTGCCAGCAGCGTAGGCCGAGGGGGATCTAATGAAAAACTGTTTTTT. Amino acid sequence: CASSVGRGGSNEKLFF.

V is TRBV25-1 and J is TRBJ2-1, with a possible D match to TRBD1 (5 bases). Germline lookup yields CDR1 MGHDK and CDR2 SYGVNS. V shed 3 bases and J shed 6 bases, with 15 bases lying between them. The CDR3 length is 15 residues. For the CDR3, the DNA is TGTGCCAGCAGTGATTCAGGGTATTCCATCAATGAGCAGTTCTTC. It codes for CASSDSGYSINEQFF.

The J gene is TRBJ2-3, the V gene TRBV18, with D possibly TRBD2 on 6 matching bases. CDR1 KGHSH and CDR2 LQKENI come from the germline V gene. The CDR3 is 15 residues long. V was pared by 6 bases and J by 4 bases, with 17 bases between. The CDR3 sequence: CASSQRRGGADTQYF. The CDR3 DNA follows: TGTGCCAGCTCCCAGAGGCGGGGAGGAGCAGATACGCAGTATTTT.

The chain carries TRBV9 and TRBJ2-5; 12 bases are a match to TRBD1. Germline-derived CDR1 and CDR2 are SGDLS and YYNGEE. The CDR3 is 15 amino acids. Trimming removed 2 bases from V and 5 bases from J; junction bases left unmatched: 4. The CDR3 nucleotides read TGTGCCAGCAGCGTGGGACAGGGGGCCCCGGAGACCCAGTACTTC. This sequence encodes CASSVGQGAPETQYF.

The V gene is TRBV7-3, the J gene TRBJ1-1; D is possibly TRBD1 (5 bases). The CDR3 extends over 15 amino acids. The germline V gene has CDR1 SGHTA and CDR2 FQGTGA. V lost 5 bases to trimming and J lost 4 bases, with 17 bases between them. CDR3: CASSPGPGDPTEAFF. The CDR3 DNA sequence: TGTGCCAGCAGCCCGGGACCGGGGGATCCCACTGAAGCTTTCTTT.

This chain joins TRBV19 and TRBJ1-6; 9 bases align to TRBD1. V trimming: 5 bases; J trimming: 8 bases; junction bases outside the gene matches: 4. CDR3 size: 14 residues. Germline CDR1 and CDR2: LNHDA and SQIVND (reference sequence). The CDR3 protein is CASSSTGGDSPLHF. The CDR3 DNA sequence: TGTGCCAGTAGTTCTACAGGGGGCGATTCACCCCTCCACTTT.

The chain uses TRBV2 and TRBJ2-1, with D possibly matching TRBD1 (6 bases). Germline values: CDR1 SNHLY, CDR2 FYNNEI. The CDR3 sequence is 12 residues long. V lost 4 bases, J lost 7 bases, and 8 bases lay in between. CDR3: CASSAGQNEQFF. CDR3 sequence (DNA): TGTGCCAGCAGTGCAGGACAGAATGAGCAGTTCTTC.

This clone was seen a single time. This chain joins TRBV11-3 and TRBJ2-1, with TRBD2 matching over 8 bases. Per the germline V gene, CDR1 is SGHNT and CDR2 is YENEEA. The CDR3 is 16 amino acids. V dropped 4 bases and J dropped 7; count of bases not matched to a gene: 12. The CDR3 is CASSSQAGAGDNEQFF. The CDR3 DNA reads TGTGCCAGCAGCTCTCAAGCGGGGGCCGGGGATAATGAGCAGTTCTTC.

The J gene is TRBJ1-1, the V gene TRBV21-1. TRBV21-1 is reported as a pseudogene. This CDR3 contains 12 residues. CDR3 sequence (DNA): TGTGCCAGCAAATCCCGGGGGGCTGAAGCTTTCTTT. It translates to CASKSRGAEAFF.

The chain is built from TRBV6-6 and TRBJ1-1; D unresolved. This CDR3 spans 13 amino acids. Germline CDR1 is MNHNY and CDR2 is SVGAGI (reference sequence). The ends were cut back, 2 bases at V and 2 bases at J, with 6 bases in the middle. Here the CDR3 reads CASSYVLNTEAFF. The DNA for the CDR3 is TGTGCCAGCAGTTACGTCCTAAACACTGAAGCTTTCTTT.

CDR3 nucleotide sequence: TGCGCCAGCACCAAGGCCCCAGGAATGAACACTGAAGCTTTCTTT. Translation: CASTKAPGMNTEAFF. The chain carries TRBV10-2 and TRBJ1-1; no firm D call. Per germline, CDR1 WSHSY and CDR2 SAAADI. This CDR3 has 15 amino acids. The V gene lost 7 bases and the J gene lost 0 bases, with 15 bases spanning the gap.

The CDR3 bases are TGTGCCTCCTTACGACAGGGGGCGAGGAACACCGGGGAGCTGTTTTTT. The encoded protein is CASLRQGARNTGELFF. V is TRBV30 and J is TRBJ2-2; 10 positions match TRBD1. V lost 7 bases to trimming and J lost 1 base; unmatched junction nucleotides: 9. The germline CDR1 and CDR2 sequences are GTSNPN and SVGIG (reference sequence). This CDR3 spans 16 amino acids.

The chain carries TRBV6-5 and TRBJ2-7; TRBD2 agrees at 10 bases. V shed 6 bases and J 4 bases; nucleotides not matched to a gene: 6. The CDR3 is 14 residues long. The V gene's germline CDR1 is MNHEY and CDR2 SVGAGI. The DNA for the CDR3 is TGTGCCAGCAGAGGCACTAGCGGGGCTTACGAGCAGTACTTC. It translates to CASRGTSGAYEQYF.

CDR3 sequence (DNA): TGCGCCTCAGGTCGGGGGGACACTGGAAATGAAAAACTGTTTTTT. Translation gives CASGRGDTGNEKLFF. The rearrangement uses TRBV5-1 and TRBJ1-4, with D tentatively TRBD1 (6 bases). This CDR3 region has 15 residues. V shed 10 bases and J shed 5 bases, with 21 bases lying between them. Germline lookup yields CDR1 SGHRS and CDR2 YFSETQ. Drawing the rest from reference TRBV5-1 and TRBJ1-4, the complete variable domain is KAGVTQTPRYLIKTRGQQVTLSCSPISGHRSVSWYQQTPGQGLQFLFEYFSETQRNKGNFPGRFSGRQFSNSRSEMNVSTLELGDSALYLCASGRGDTGNEKLFFGSGTQLSVL.

The chain joins TRBV3-1 (or the pseudogene TRBV3-2) to TRBJ2-3, with D possibly matching TRBD2 (6 bases). The germline V gene encodes CDR1 LGHDT and CDR2 YNNKEL (reference sequence). V was pared by 4 bases and J by 10 bases, with 18 bases between. The CDR3 has 14 amino acids. The CDR3: CASSPEGAPGAQYF. The CDR3 nucleotides read TGTGCCAGCAGCCCCGAGGGAGCCCCGGGGGCGCAGTATTTT.

The V and J genes are TRBV7-8 and TRBJ1-1; the D gene is possibly TRBD1 (5 bases). Germline lookup yields CDR1 SGHVS and CDR2 FQNEAQ. The V and J ends lost 6 bases and 6 bases respectively, with 17 bases between them. The CDR3 sequence is 14 residues long. CDR3 sequence (DNA): TGTGCCAGCAGACCCCGGGGGACGGGGGCTGAAGCTTTCTTT. It yields the protein CASRPRGTGAEAFF.

The chain is built from TRBV7-9 and TRBJ1-5; D remains unclear. Trimming cost V 1 base and J 7 bases, with 14 bases left between them. Germline V gene lookup returns CDR1 SEHNR and CDR2 FQNEAQ (reference sequence). The CDR3 has 15 residues. The CDR3 DNA reads as TGTGCCAGCAGCTTAGATGAGTCGGGGAGGCAGCCCCAGCATTTT. This translates into CASSLDESGRQPQHF. The full variable domain, with the rest looked up from reference TRBV7-9 and TRBJ1-5, is DTGVSQNPRHKITKRGQNVTFRCDPISEHNRLYWYRQTLGQGPEFLTYFQNEAQLEKSRLLSDRFSAERPKGSFSTLEIQRTEQGDSAMYLCASSLDESGRQPQHFGDGTRLSIL.

The chain carries TRBV15 and TRBJ2-1; 12 bases are a match to TRBD2. CDR1 and CDR2 from the germline V gene are LNHNV and YYDKDF (reference sequence). The trim removed 1 base at V and 10 bases at J, leaving 8 bases unmatched. CDR3 length: 16 amino acids. The DNA of the CDR3 is TGTGCCACCAGCAGAGCGCTAGCGGGGGGGCCGGGGGAGCAGTTCTTC. It codes for CATSRALAGGPGEQFF.

The genes are TRBV15 and TRBJ2-5; the D gene is possibly TRBD1 (6 bases). Germline CDR1 LNHNV, CDR2 YYDKDF (reference sequence). The CDR3 runs to 13 residues. With 2 bases removed from V and 4 bases from J, the gap between germline ends came to 8 bases. The CDR3: CATSRNRAETQYF. The CDR3 DNA reads TGTGCCACCAGCAGAAACAGGGCAGAGACCCAGTACTTC.